Shown below are 29 T cell receptor beta chains from a single sample sequenced in a study of T cell responses to AZD1222 COVID-19 vaccine. The table came from immunoSEQ multiplex PCR; TCRdb's copy has only in-frame clones and leaves some out. Among about 83,000 clones, around 89% were seen once, and the ten largest hold 4% to 5.5%. Sequenced here: peripheral blood, sampled on day 0 of MenACWY control vaccination. The source of these receptors is an adult in good health.

The chain joins TRBV14 to TRBJ2-5; maybe TRBD2 (6 bases). Trimming shortened V by 1 base and J by 0 bases, and 12 bases separated the two germline ends. Per the germline V gene, CDR1 is SGHDN and CDR2 is FVKESK. The CDR3 consists of 16 residues. The DNA for the CDR3 is TGTGCCAGCAGCCAAGTTGGGGCGGGAAACCAAGAGACCCAGTACTTC. It codes for CASSQVGAGNQETQYF.

The J gene is TRBJ1-2, the V gene TRBV27; D may be TRBD1 (6 bases). CDR3 length: 15 residues. Between the trimmed V and J ends, which lost 0 bases and 7 bases, there was a span of 15 bases. Germline V gene lookup returns CDR1 MNHEY and CDR2 SMNVEV (reference sequence). CDR3 DNA: TGTGCCAGCAGTTTATCGTCGGACAGAGTTGCTGGCTACACCTTC. Translating gives CASSLSSDRVAGYTF.

The chain employs TRBV28 and TRBJ2-7; 12 bases are a match to TRBD2. From germline, CDR1 is MDHEN and CDR2 SYDVKM. This CDR3 has 16 residues. Germline trimming cut 6 bases from V and 3 bases from J; bases unmatched to any gene: 9. CDR3 in DNA: TGTGCCAGCAGAGACGGACTAGCGGGAAGAGTCTACGAGCAGTACTTC. It specifies CASRDGLAGRVYEQYF.

This sequence joins TRBV7-2 and TRBJ2-7; TRBD2 might be the D (7 bases). Germline lookup yields CDR1 SGHTA and CDR2 FQGNSA. This CDR3 has 15 residues. V was cut by 1 base and J by 0 bases, with 10 bases left in between. This CDR3 reads CASSLDGGASYEQYF. CDR3 nucleotide sequence: TGTGCCAGCAGCTTAGATGGGGGGGCCTCCTACGAGCAGTACTTC.

The CDR3 protein is CASRGEETQYF. CDR3 nucleotides: TGTGCCAGCCGGGGTGAAGAGACCCAGTACTTC. This chain uses TRBV2 with TRBJ2-5; D possibly corresponds to TRBD2 (5 bases). There are 11 residues in the CDR3. V gave up 8 bases and J gave up 3 bases, with 7 bases separating them. Germline CDR1 and CDR2: SNHLY and FYNNEI. Full variable domain (remainder filled in from reference TRBV2 and TRBJ2-5): EPEVTQTPSHQVTQMGQEVILRCVPISNHLYFYWYRQILGQKVEFLVSFYNNEISEKSEIFDDQFSVERPDGSNFTLKIRSTKLEDSAMYFCASRGEETQYFGPGTRLLVL.

The chain carries TRBV5-1 and TRBJ1-1; weak D call: TRBD1 (5 bases). The V gene lost 4 bases and the J gene lost 0 bases, with 19 bases spanning the gap. The CDR3 totals 17 residues. Germline assignment: CDR1 SGHRS and CDR2 YFSETQ. This chain's CDR3 is CASSPSLLAGLNTEAFF. CDR3 in DNA: TGCGCCAGCAGCCCCTCCCTTTTGGCAGGGCTGAACACTGAAGCTTTCTTT.

This rearrangement joins TRBV23-1 to TRBJ1-6; TRBD1 agrees at 12 bases. TRBV23-1 falls under the ORF class, with uncertain function. With V trimmed by 4 bases and J by 8 bases, 18 bases remained unmatched. This CDR3 comprises 20 residues. CDR3 region: CASSLTRTGTGGWGDSPLHF. CDR3 coding DNA: TGCGCCAGCAGTCTCACCCGAACCGGGACAGGGGGCTGGGGTGATTCACCCCTCCACTTT.

The J gene is TRBJ2-2, the V gene TRBV28, with D hard to call. CDR3 size: 13 residues. From germline, CDR1 is MDHEN and CDR2 SYDVKM. Trimming took off 6 bases at V and 6 bases at J, with 11 bases between the two ends. CDR3 loop: CASSIWVAGELFF. CDR3 coding DNA: TGTGCCAGCAGCATATGGGTGGCCGGGGAGCTGTTTTTT. The variable domain in full, with the rest retrieved from reference TRBV28 and TRBJ2-2, is DVKVTQSSRYLVKRTGEKVFLECVQDMDHENMFWYRQDPGLGLRLIYFSYDVKMKEKGDIPEGYSVSREKKERFSLILESASTNQTSMYLCASSIWVAGELFFGEGSRLTVL.

The chain employs TRBV19 and TRBJ1-2; D is possibly TRBD1 (5 bases). CDR3 size: 13 residues. CDR1 and CDR2 (germline): LNHDA, SQIVND (reference sequence). V was cut by 5 bases and J by 8 bases, with 15 bases left in between. The CDR3 here is CASSRSRAGGYTF. The CDR3 nucleotides read TGTGCCAGTAGTCGATCCAGGGCCGGGGGCTACACCTTC.

In its sample, this clone was seen a few times. The chain uses TRBV6-2 or TRBV6-3 and TRBJ2-7; D uncertain. With 5 bases removed from V and 6 bases from J, the gap between germline ends came to 11 bases. Looked up from germline, CDR1 is MNHEY and CDR2 is SVGEGT. This CDR3 contains 12 residues. The DNA of the CDR3 is TGTGCCAGCAGTACCTTATGGGTCGAGCAGTACTTC. Its protein is CASSTLWVEQYF.

V gene TRBV27 combines with J gene TRBJ2-1; possibly TRBD1 or TRBD2 for D (6 bases each). The CDR3 runs to 17 residues. In germline, CDR1 is MNHEY, CDR2 SMNVEV (reference sequence). The ends were cut back, 5 bases at V and 4 bases at J, with 21 bases in the middle. The CDR3 protein is CASSGLGGAGDYNEQFF. As DNA, the CDR3 is TGTGCCAGCAGTGGGTTGGGCGGGGCAGGGGATTACAATGAGCAGTTCTTC.

The V call is TRBV6-2 or TRBV6-3, the J call TRBJ1-6; D is possibly TRBD1 (5 bases). Deletions cut 6 bases from V and 4 bases from J, with 10 bases between. The CDR3 is 14 amino acids. Germline lookup yields CDR1 MNHEY and CDR2 SVGEGT. CDR3 nucleotide sequence: TGTGCCAGCAGCGATGGGGGATATAATTCACCCCTCCACTTT. Translating it yields CASSDGGYNSPLHF.

This chain uses TRBV10-3 with TRBJ2-5; no clear D. Per the germline V gene, CDR1 is ENHRY and CDR2 is SYGVKD. V was pared by 10 bases and J by 1 base, with 13 bases between. This CDR3 has 13 residues. CDR3 in DNA: TGTGCCACCCGAACGGCAACCCAAGAGACCCAGTACTTC. Translating it yields CATRTATQETQYF.

This chain joins TRBV5-4 and TRBJ1-1; D is undetermined. CDR1 is SGHNT, CDR2 YYREEE, per germline (reference sequence). The V end was cut by 4 bases, the J end by 4 bases, with 14 bases between. There are 14 residues in the CDR3. The CDR3: CASSPRGVGTEAFF. CDR3 nucleotide sequence: TGTGCCAGCAGCCCGCGCGGGGTGGGCACTGAAGCTTTCTTT.

V is TRBV9 and J is TRBJ2-3; 11 bases are a match to TRBD2. V lost 1 base to trimming and J lost 2 bases; unmatched junction nucleotides: 6. Germline loops: CDR1 SGDLS, CDR2 YYNGEE. CDR3 length: 17 residues. The CDR3 protein is CASSVKGLAAHTDTQYF. The CDR3 DNA reads TGTGCCAGCAGCGTAAAGGGACTAGCGGCACACACAGATACGCAGTATTTT.

The J gene is TRBJ1-4, the V gene TRBV6-5; D is unresolved. The CDR3 length is 14 residues. Trimming pared 3 bases from V and 8 bases from J, leaving 13 bases between. Germline-derived CDR1 and CDR2 are MNHEY and SVGAGI. CDR3 DNA: TGTGCCAGCAGTTATGGTGGCTTGCGGGAAAAACTGTTTTTT. The encoded protein is CASSYGGLREKLFF.

This rearrangement joins TRBV10-3 to TRBJ2-3; 8 bases match TRBD1. Looked up from germline, CDR1 is ENHRY and CDR2 is SYGVKD. The length of the CDR3 is 17 residues. V shed 11 bases and J 1 base; nucleotides not matched to a gene: 17. CDR3 bases: TGTGCCTTCTCCCGGCAGGGGGCTCTAGGCGGCACAGATACGCAGTATTTT. Translating it yields CAFSRQGALGGTDTQYF.

V gene TRBV27 combines with J gene TRBJ1-1; 8 bases match TRBD1. Trimming removed 7 bases from V and 4 bases from J; junction bases left unmatched: 17. The germline gives CDR1 MNHEY, CDR2 SMNVEV (reference sequence). The CDR3 loop spans 17 amino acids. For the CDR3, the DNA is TGTGCCAGCACCCCCTATGGGGCAGGGGGCGTCAGCACTGAAGCTTTCTTT. The encoded protein is CASTPYGAGGVSTEAFF.

The CDR3, as DNA: TGTGCCAGCTCACCGGAGAGATCGGGGGGCAATCAGCCCCAGCATTTT. It encodes CASSPERSGGNQPQHF. The gene calls are TRBV18 and TRBJ1-5; possible D gene TRBD1, 5 bases. The CDR3 runs 16 residues. Germline CDR1 KGHSH, CDR2 LQKENI. Trimming removed 3 bases from V and 2 bases from J, with 14 bases in between.

The chain couples TRBV18 to TRBJ2-1, with TRBD1 matching 8 bases. The trim removed 5 bases at V and 5 bases at J, leaving 14 bases unmatched. Germline CDR1 KGHSH, CDR2 LQKENI. This CDR3 has 17 amino acids. The chain's CDR3 is CASSRQGSGGYNNEQFF. The DNA for the CDR3 is TGTGCCAGCTCAAGACAGGGTTCAGGGGGCTATAACAATGAGCAGTTCTTC.

The chain links TRBV30 to TRBJ2-7; D not resolved. This CDR3 spans 11 amino acids. Germline values: CDR1 GTSNPN, CDR2 SVGIG (reference sequence). The ends were cut back, 1 base at V and 7 bases at J, with 8 bases in the middle. The CDR3 DNA reads as TGTGCCTGGAGTGCGTCACAGGAGCAGTACTTC. This translates into CAWSASQEQYF.

The rearrangement uses TRBV18 and TRBJ1-5; 10 bases match TRBD1. The CDR3 spans 17 residues. Per the germline V gene, CDR1 is KGHSH and CDR2 is LQKENI. Trimming cost V 3 bases and J 2 bases; bases outside gene matches: 7. The DNA for the CDR3 is TGTGCCAGCTCACCGAAGGGACAGGGGAGCGGCAATCAGCCCCAGCATTTT. Translating it yields CASSPKGQGSGNQPQHF.

V usage is TRBV30 and J usage is TRBJ1-1; D is unclear. The V gene lost 2 bases and the J gene lost 4 bases, with 5 bases spanning the gap. Germline CDR1 is GTSNPN and CDR2 is SVGIG (reference sequence). The CDR3 sequence is 11 residues long. The CDR3 DNA follows: TGTGCCTGGAGTTGGCGCACTGAAGCTTTCTTT. Protein: CAWSWRTEAFF.

This chain connects TRBV28 to TRBJ1-5; D call uncertain. CDR3 length: 15 residues. Germline assignment: CDR1 MDHEN and CDR2 SYDVKM. V gave up 10 bases and J gave up 4 bases, with 20 bases separating them. The CDR3 DNA reads TGTGCCACCCAGTTGCTGCCACAGACGAATCAGCCCCAGCATTTT. This sequence encodes CATQLLPQTNQPQHF.

This clone came up a few times. The chain joins TRBV29-1 to TRBJ2-1; TRBD2 might be the D (5 bases). Between the trimmed V and J ends, which lost 3 bases and 0 bases, there was a span of 12 bases. From germline, CDR1 is SQVTM and CDR2 ANQGSEA. This CDR3 spans 15 amino acids. In DNA, the CDR3 is TGCAGCGTTGATCGTCAGCGGTACTCCTACAATGAGCAGTTCTTC. It translates to CSVDRQRYSYNEQFF.

This rearrangement joins TRBV20-1 to TRBJ1-2; D is ambiguous. V lost 3 bases to trimming and J lost 2 bases, with 7 bases between them. The V gene's germline CDR1 is DFQATT and CDR2 SNEGSKA (reference sequence). The CDR3 runs 12 residues. The chain's CDR3 is CSASAQNYGYTF. The CDR3 nucleotides are TGCAGTGCTAGTGCCCAGAACTATGGCTACACCTTC.

The chain couples TRBV5-6 to TRBJ1-4; D remains unclear. Germline lookup yields CDR1 SGHDT and CDR2 YYEEEE. The CDR3 has 15 amino acids. With 0 bases removed from V and 0 bases from J, the gap between germline ends came to 6 bases. The CDR3 region has the DNA TGTGCCAGCAGCTTGGAAGGGTCAACTAATGAAAAACTGTTTTTT. This codes for CASSLEGSTNEKLFF.

The chain recombines TRBV4-3 with TRBJ2-2; D uncertain. In germline, CDR1 is LGHNA, CDR2 YSLEER. The CDR3 has 15 amino acids. Trimming removed 0 bases from V and 2 bases from J, with 7 bases in between. CDR3 protein: CASSQEFHNTGELFF. The CDR3 DNA reads TGCGCCAGCAGCCAAGAATTCCATAACACCGGGGAGCTGTTTTTT.

The V and J genes are TRBV4-2 and TRBJ2-4; 7 bases match TRBD2. The V and J ends lost 0 bases and 6 bases, in that order; junction bases with no gene match: 8. The CDR3 spans 16 residues. CDR1 and CDR2 from the germline V gene are LGHNA and YNFKEQ. The chain's CDR3 is CASSQEVGEGRNIQYF. Written as DNA, the CDR3 is TGTGCCAGCAGCCAAGAGGTGGGGGAGGGCCGAAACATTCAGTACTTC.